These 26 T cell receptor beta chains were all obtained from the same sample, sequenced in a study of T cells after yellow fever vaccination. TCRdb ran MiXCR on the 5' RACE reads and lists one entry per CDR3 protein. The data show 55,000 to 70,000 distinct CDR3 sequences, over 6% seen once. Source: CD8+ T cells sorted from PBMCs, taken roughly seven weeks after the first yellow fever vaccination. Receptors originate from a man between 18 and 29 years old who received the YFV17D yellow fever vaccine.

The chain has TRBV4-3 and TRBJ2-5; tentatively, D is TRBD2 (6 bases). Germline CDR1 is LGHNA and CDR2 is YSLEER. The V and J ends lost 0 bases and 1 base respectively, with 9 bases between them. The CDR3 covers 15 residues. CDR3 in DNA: TGCGCCAGCAGCCAAGAACGGGGGACCCAAGAGACCCAGTACTTC. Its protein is CASSQERGTQETQYF.

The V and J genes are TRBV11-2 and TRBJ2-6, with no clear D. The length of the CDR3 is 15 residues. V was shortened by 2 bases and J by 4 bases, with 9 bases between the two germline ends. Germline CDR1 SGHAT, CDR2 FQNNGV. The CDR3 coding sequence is TGTGCCAGCAGCTTATACCCGCCCGGGGCCAACGTCCTGACTTTC. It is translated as CASSLYPPGANVLTF.

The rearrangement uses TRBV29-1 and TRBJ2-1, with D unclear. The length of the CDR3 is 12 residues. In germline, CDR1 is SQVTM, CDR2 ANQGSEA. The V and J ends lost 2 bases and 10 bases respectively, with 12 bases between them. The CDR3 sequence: CSVELTAREQFF. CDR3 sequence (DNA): TGCAGCGTTGAACTTACGGCCCGGGAGCAGTTCTTC.

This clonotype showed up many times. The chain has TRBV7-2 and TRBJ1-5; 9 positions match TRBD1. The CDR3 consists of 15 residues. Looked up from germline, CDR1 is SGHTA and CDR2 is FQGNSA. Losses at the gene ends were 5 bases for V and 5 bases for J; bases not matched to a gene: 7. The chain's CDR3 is CASSARTGDYQPQHF. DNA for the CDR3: TGTGCCAGCAGCGCGCGGACAGGGGATTATCAGCCCCAGCATTTT.

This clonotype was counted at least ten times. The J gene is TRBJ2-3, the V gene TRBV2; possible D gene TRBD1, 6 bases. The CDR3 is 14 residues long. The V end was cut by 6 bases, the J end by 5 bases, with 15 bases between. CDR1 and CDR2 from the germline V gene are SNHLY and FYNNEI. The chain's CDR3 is CASSDPGEGDTQYF. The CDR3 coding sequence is TGTGCCAGCAGCGACCCAGGGGAAGGAGATACGCAGTATTTT. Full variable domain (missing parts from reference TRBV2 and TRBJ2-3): EPEVTQTPSHQVTQMGQEVILRCVPISNHLYFYWYRQILGQKVEFLVSFYNNEISEKSEIFDDQFSVERPDGSNFTLKIRSTKLEDSAMYFCASSDPGEGDTQYFGPGTRLTVL.

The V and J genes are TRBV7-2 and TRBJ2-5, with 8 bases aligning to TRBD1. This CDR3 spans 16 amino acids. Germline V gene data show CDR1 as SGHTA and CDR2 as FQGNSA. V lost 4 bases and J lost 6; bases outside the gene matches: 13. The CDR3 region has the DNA TGTGCCAGCAGCTCCCCGCGGACAGGGATTGGAAAGACCCAGTACTTC. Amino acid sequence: CASSSPRTGIGKTQYF. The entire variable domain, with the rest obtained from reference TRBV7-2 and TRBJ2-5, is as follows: GAGVSQSPSNKVTEKGKDVELRCDPISGHTALYWYRQSLGQGLEFLIYFQGNSAPDKSGLPSDRFSAERTGGSVSTLTIQRTQQEDSAVYLCASSSPRTGIGKTQYFGPGTRLLVL.

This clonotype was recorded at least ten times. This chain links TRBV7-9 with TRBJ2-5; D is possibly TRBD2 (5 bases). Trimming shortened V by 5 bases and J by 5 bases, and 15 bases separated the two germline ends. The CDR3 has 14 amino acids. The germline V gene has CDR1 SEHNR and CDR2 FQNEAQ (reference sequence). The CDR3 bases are TGTGCCAGCAGCCCCCCCCCGAGGAGGGAGACCCAGTACTTC. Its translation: CASSPPPRRETQYF.

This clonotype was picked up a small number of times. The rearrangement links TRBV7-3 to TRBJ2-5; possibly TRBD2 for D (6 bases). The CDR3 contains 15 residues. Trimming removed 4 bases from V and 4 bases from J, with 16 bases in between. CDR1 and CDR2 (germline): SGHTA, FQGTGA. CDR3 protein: CASSSMGRRGETQYF. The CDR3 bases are TGTGCCAGCAGCTCGATGGGACGGCGGGGAGAGACCCAGTACTTC.

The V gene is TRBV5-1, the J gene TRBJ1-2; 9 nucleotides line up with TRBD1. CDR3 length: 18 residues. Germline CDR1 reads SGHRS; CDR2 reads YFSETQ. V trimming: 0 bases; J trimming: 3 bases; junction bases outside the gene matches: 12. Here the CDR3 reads CASSLEIIQGARHYGYTF. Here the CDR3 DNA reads TGCGCCAGCAGCTTGGAGATTATACAGGGGGCGCGGCACTATGGCTACACCTTC.

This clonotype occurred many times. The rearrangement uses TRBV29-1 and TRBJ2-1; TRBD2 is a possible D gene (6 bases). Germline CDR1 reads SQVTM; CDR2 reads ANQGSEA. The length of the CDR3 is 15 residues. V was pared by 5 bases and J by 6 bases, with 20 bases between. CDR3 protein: CSVPMEGPVGNEQFF. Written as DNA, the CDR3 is TGCAGCGTTCCAATGGAGGGACCTGTTGGCAATGAGCAGTTCTTC.

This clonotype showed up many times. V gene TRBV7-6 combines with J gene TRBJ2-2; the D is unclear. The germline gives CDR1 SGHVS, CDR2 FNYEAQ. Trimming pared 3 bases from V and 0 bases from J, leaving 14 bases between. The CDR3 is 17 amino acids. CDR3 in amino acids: CASSFDGTAPNTGELFF. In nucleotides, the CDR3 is TGTGCCAGCAGCTTTGATGGAACGGCACCGAACACCGGGGAGCTGTTTTTT.

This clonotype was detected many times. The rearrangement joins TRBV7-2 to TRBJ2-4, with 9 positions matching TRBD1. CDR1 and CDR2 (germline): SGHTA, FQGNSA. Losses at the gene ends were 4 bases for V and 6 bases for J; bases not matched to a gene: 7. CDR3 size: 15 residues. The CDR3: CASSSPGQGTNIQYF. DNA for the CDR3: TGTGCCAGCAGCTCACCGGGACAGGGCACAAACATTCAGTACTTC.

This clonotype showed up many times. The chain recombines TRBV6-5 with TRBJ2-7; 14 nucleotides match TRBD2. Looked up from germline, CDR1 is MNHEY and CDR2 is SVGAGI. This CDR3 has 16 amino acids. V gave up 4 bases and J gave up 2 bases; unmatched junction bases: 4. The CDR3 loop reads CASSFPGLAGAYEQYF. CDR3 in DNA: TGTGCCAGCAGTTTCCCGGGACTAGCGGGGGCCTACGAGCAGTACTTC.

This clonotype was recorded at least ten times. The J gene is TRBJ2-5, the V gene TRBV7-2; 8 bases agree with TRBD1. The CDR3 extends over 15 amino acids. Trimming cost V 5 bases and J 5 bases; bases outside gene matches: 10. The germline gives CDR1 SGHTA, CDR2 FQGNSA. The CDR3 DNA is TGTGCCAGCAGCGCCCCGGACAGGGCGGGGGAGACCCAGTACTTC. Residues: CASSAPDRAGETQYF. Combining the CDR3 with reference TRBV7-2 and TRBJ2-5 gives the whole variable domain GAGVSQSPSNKVTEKGKDVELRCDPISGHTALYWYRQSLGQGLEFLIYFQGNSAPDKSGLPSDRFSAERTGGSVSTLTIQRTQQEDSAVYLCASSAPDRAGETQYFGPGTRLLVL.

The CDR3 region is CATGRMNEQFF. CDR3 coding DNA: TGTGCCACCGGAAGGATGAATGAGCAGTTCTTC. J is TRBJ2-1 and V is TRBV19; D gene ambiguous. CDR1 and CDR2 from the germline V gene are LNHDA and SQIVND (reference sequence). The V end lost 10 bases, the J end lost 7 bases, and 11 bases lay between the germline ends. CDR3 length: 11 residues.

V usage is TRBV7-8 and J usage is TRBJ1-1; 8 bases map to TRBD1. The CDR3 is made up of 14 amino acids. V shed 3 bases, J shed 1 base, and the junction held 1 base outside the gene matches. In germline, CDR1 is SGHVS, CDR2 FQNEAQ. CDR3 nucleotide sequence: TGTGCCAGCAGCTTTACAGGGGGGAACACTGAAGCTTTCTTT. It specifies CASSFTGGNTEAFF.

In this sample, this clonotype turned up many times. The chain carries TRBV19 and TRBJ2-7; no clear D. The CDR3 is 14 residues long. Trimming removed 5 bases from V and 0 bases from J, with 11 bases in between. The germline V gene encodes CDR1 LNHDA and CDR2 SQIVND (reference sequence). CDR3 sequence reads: CASSSAHSSYEQYF. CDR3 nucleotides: TGTGCCAGTAGTTCGGCTCACAGCTCCTACGAGCAGTACTTC.

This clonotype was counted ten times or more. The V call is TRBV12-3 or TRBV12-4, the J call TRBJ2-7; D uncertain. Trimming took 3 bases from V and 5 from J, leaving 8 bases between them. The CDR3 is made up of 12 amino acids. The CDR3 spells CASSFLLHEQYF. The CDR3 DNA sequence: TGTGCCAGCAGTTTTCTTCTCCACGAGCAGTACTTC.

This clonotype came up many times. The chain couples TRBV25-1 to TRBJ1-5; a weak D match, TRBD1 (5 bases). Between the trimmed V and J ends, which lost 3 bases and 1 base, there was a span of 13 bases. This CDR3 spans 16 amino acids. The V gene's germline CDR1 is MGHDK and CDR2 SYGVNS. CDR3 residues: CASSDRAWDSNQPQHF. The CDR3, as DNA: TGTGCCAGCAGTGACCGGGCCTGGGACAGCAATCAGCCCCAGCATTTT. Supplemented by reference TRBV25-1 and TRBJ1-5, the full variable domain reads EADIYQTPRYLVIGTGKKITLECSQTMGHDKMYWYQQDPGMELHLIHYSYGVNSTEKGDLSSESTVSRIRTEHFPLTLESARPSHTSQYLCASSDRAWDSNQPQHFGDGTRLSIL.

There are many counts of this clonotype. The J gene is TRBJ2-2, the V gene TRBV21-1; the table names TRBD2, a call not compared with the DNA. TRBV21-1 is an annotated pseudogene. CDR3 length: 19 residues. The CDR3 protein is CASSKVRLAGGTNTGELFF. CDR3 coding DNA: TGTGCCAGCAGCAAAGTAAGACTAGCGGGGGGGACGAACACCGGGGAGCTGTTTTTT.

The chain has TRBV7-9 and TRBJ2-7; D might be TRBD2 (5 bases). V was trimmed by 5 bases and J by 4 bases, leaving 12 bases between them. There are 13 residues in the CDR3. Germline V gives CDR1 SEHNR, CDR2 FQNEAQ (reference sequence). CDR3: CASSGVRVYEQYF. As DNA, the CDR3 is TGTGCCAGCAGCGGGGTGCGGGTGTACGAGCAGTACTTC. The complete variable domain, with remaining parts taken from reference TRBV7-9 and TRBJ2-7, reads DTGVSQNPRHKITKRGQNVTFRCDPISEHNRLYWYRQTLGQGPEFLTYFQNEAQLEKSRLLSDRFSAERPKGSFSTLEIQRTEQGDSAMYLCASSGVRVYEQYFGPGTRLTVT.

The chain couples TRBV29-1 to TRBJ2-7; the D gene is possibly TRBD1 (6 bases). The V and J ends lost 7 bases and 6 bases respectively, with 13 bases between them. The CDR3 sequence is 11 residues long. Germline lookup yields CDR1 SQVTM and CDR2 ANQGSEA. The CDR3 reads CSGGQSSEQYF. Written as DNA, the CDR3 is TGCAGCGGGGGACAAAGCAGCGAGCAGTACTTC.

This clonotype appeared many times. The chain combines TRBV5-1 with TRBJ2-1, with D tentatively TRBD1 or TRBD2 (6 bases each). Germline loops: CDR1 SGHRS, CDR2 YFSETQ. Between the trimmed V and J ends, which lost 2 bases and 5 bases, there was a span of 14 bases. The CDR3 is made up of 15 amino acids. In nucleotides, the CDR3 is TGCGCCAGCAGCTTTGAGGGGGGAGCCCACAATGAGCAGTTCTTC. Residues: CASSFEGGAHNEQFF.

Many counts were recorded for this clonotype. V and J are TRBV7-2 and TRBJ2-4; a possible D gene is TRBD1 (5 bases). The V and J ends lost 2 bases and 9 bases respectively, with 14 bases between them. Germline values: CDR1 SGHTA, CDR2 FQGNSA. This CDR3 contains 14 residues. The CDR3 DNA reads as TGTGCCAGCAGCTTAAGGGGTTTGTGGGGCATTCAGTACTTC. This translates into CASSLRGLWGIQYF.

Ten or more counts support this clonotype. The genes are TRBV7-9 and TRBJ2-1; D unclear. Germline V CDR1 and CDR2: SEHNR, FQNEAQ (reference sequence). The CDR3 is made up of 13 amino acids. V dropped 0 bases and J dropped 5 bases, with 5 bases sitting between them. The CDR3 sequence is CASSLAPDNEQFF. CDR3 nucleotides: TGTGCCAGCAGCTTAGCCCCAGACAATGAGCAGTTCTTC.

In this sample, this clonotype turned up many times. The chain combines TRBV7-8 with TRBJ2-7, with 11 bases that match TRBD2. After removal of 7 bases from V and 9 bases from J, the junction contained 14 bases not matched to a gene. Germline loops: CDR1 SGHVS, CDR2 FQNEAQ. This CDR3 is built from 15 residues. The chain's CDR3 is CASTQRRLAGGRQYF. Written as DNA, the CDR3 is TGTGCCAGCACCCAACGGAGGCTAGCGGGGGGCCGGCAGTACTTC. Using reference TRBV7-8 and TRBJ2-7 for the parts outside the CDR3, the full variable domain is GAGVSQSPRYKVAKRGQDVALRCDPISGHVSLFWYQQALGQGPEFLTYFQNEAQLDKSGLPSDRFFAERPEGSVSTLKIQRTQQEDSAVYLCASTQRRLAGGRQYFGPGTRLTVT.